Below are 11 T cell receptor beta chains sequenced from a single sample in a study of T cell responses to AZD1222 COVID-19 vaccine. Sequencing was performed with immunoSEQ multiplex PCR; in TCRdb, only in-frame clones are kept and a portion is missing. The data hold roughly 80,000 clones, with over 75% observed a single time. The sequenced sample was peripheral blood, obtained 28 days after the second AZD1222 dose. The receptors come from an adult who received the AZD1222 COVID-19 vaccine.

This clone has a single count. The rearrangement links TRBV27 to TRBJ2-2, with D maybe TRBD1 (6 bases). CDR1 MNHEY and CDR2 SMNVEV come from the germline V gene (reference sequence). This CDR3 has 14 amino acids. Between the trimmed V and J ends, which lost 5 bases and 4 bases, there was a span of 11 bases. CDR3 coding DNA: TGTGCCAGCAGTCGCCTAGGGGGCACCGGGGAGCTGTTTTTT. Translation gives CASSRLGGTGELFF.

The chain carries TRBV2 and TRBJ1-2, with 8 positions matching TRBD1. The length of the CDR3 is 14 residues. V lost 4 bases, J lost 2 bases, and 3 bases stayed unmatched. CDR1 is SNHLY and CDR2 is FYNNEI in the germline V gene. The CDR3 DNA sequence: TGTGCCAGCAGTGGGACAGGGAAGAACTATGGCTACACCTTC. This encodes CASSGTGKNYGYTF.

The rearrangement uses TRBV6-5 and TRBJ1-2; 7 bases align to TRBD1. J gave up 2 bases and V 5 bases, and 5 bases lay outside the gene matches. The CDR3 length is 14 residues. CDR1 MNHEY and CDR2 SVGAGI come from the germline V gene. The CDR3 DNA reads as TGTGCCAGCAGTACCCCGGGACAGAACTATGGCTACACCTTC. It yields the protein CASSTPGQNYGYTF.

The rearrangement joins TRBV7-3 to TRBJ1-1; no firm D call. Germline V CDR1 and CDR2: SGHTA, FQGTGA. Between the trimmed V and J ends, which lost 2 bases and 0 bases, there was a span of 7 bases. This CDR3 spans 14 amino acids. CDR3 nucleotides: TGTGCCAGCAGCTTATACCCGGTGAACACTGAAGCTTTCTTT. Its translation is CASSLYPVNTEAFF.

The gene calls are TRBV7-2 and TRBJ2-7; 12 bases line up with TRBD2. This CDR3 comprises 17 residues. J gave up 0 bases and V 5 bases, and 8 bases lay outside the gene matches. The germline V gene has CDR1 SGHTA and CDR2 FQGNSA. In nucleotides, the CDR3 is TGTGCCAGCAGCGCCCCGACTAGCGGGGGCCCCTCCTACGAGCAGTACTTC. The encoded protein is CASSAPTSGGPSYEQYF. Full variable domain (outside the CDR3, taken from reference TRBV7-2 and TRBJ2-7): GAGVSQSPSNKVTEKGKDVELRCDPISGHTALYWYRQSLGQGLEFLIYFQGNSAPDKSGLPSDRFSAERTGGSVSTLTIQRTQQEDSAVYLCASSAPTSGGPSYEQYFGPGTRLTVT.

V gene TRBV19 combines with J gene TRBJ1-5, with D maybe TRBD1 (6 bases). V lost 3 bases and J lost 2, with 17 bases in between. The V gene's germline CDR1 is LNHDA and CDR2 SQIVND (reference sequence). The CDR3 totals 17 residues. The CDR3 region is CASSIKRGGAGNQPQHF. CDR3 in DNA: TGTGCCAGTAGTATTAAGAGGGGGGGCGCGGGCAATCAGCCCCAGCATTTT.

This clone has a single count. The chain combines TRBV5-1 with TRBJ2-7; the match to TRBD2 covers 9 bases. The CDR3 runs 15 residues. Germline V lookup: CDR1 SGHRS, CDR2 YFSETQ. J lost 4 bases, V lost 4 bases, and 9 bases had no gene match. The CDR3 DNA sequence: TGCGCCAGCAGCGCGGTCTTTAGCGGGGGATACGAGCAGTACTTC. Protein sequence: CASSAVFSGGYEQYF.

CDR3 protein: CSVTTGGWTQYF. CDR3 DNA: TGCAGCGTTACCACAGGGGGCTGGACGCAGTATTTT. V gene TRBV29-1 combines with J gene TRBJ2-3; 9 bases are a match to TRBD1. CDR1 SQVTM and CDR2 ANQGSEA come from the germline V gene. The CDR3 is 12 amino acids. V dropped 5 bases and J dropped 9; count of bases not matched to a gene: 6.

CDR3 sequence: CASSNDRGLEAFF. The CDR3 nucleotides read TGTGCCAGTAGCAACGACAGGGGGCTCGAAGCTTTCTTT. The chain carries TRBV19 and TRBJ1-1, with TRBD1 matching 10 bases. Germline assignment: CDR1 LNHDA and CDR2 SQIVND (reference sequence). J lost 8 bases, V lost 6 bases, and 6 bases had no gene match. This CDR3 region has 13 residues.

This clone was picked up a small number of times. The chain links TRBV28 to TRBJ1-3; no definite D call. The germline V and J ends were trimmed by 7 bases and 2 bases, with 6 bases remaining between them. Per the germline V gene, CDR1 is MDHEN and CDR2 is SYDVKM. The CDR3 sequence is 12 residues long. CDR3 in amino acids: CASTSPGNTIYF. The DNA for the CDR3 is TGTGCCAGCACCAGCCCTGGAAACACCATATATTTT.

The chain has TRBV9 and TRBJ1-5; D gene ambiguous. From germline, CDR1 is SGDLS and CDR2 YYNGEE. This CDR3 is 14 amino acids long. The V end lost 0 bases, the J end lost 9 bases, and 13 bases lay between the germline ends. The CDR3 here is CASSVDMRLGPQHF. For the CDR3, the DNA is TGTGCCAGCAGCGTAGACATGCGGCTGGGGCCCCAGCATTTT.